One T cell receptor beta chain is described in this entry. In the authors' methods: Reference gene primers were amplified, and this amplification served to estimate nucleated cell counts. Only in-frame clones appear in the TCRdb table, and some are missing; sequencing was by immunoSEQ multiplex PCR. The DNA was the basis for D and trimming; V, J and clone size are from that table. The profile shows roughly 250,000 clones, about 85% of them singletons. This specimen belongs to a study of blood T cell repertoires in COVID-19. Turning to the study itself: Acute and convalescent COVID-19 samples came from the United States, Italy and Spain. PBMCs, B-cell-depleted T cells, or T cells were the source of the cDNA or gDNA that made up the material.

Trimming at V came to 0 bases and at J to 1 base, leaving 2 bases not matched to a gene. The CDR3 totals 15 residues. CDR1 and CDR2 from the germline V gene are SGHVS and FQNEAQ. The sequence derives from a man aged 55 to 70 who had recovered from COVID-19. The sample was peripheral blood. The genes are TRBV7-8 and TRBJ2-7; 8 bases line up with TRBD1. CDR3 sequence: CASSLATGVSYEQYF. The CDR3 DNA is TGTGCCAGCAGCTTAGCGACAGGGGTATCCTACGAGCAGTACTTC.